The 21 T cell receptor beta chains below come from one sample, sequenced in a study of cytomegalovirus exposure and HLA in healthy donors (dated by TCRdb to about 2017). Library preparation employed the immunoSEQ multiplex PCR assay. The multiplex PCR relied on a mix of 60 forward primers for TCR Vbeta segments and 13 reverse primers for TCR Jbeta segments. In its TCRdb copy, this immuneACCESS table keeps in-frame sequences only and misses some clones. Where compared with another copy, unresolved V genes explain less than half of these, and the others have no known cause. Counted in this sample were about 110,000 clones; over 60% of them appeared once. 2.5% to 3% of the sample goes to the ten largest clones. The sample taken for sequencing was PBMCs. These receptor sequences come from a woman between 18 and 30 years old in good health and CMV-seropositive.

The chain is built from TRBV14 and TRBJ2-7; 8 nucleotides align to TRBD2. V shed 0 bases and J 7 bases; nucleotides not matched to a gene: 14. Germline V CDR1 and CDR2: SGHDN, FVKESK. The CDR3 runs to 17 residues. CDR3 DNA sequence: TGTGCCAGCAGCCAAGATCGGGTCGAGCGGGGGTTAGGGGAGCAGTACTTC. It is translated as CASSQDRVERGLGEQYF.

This sequence joins TRBV15 and TRBJ1-1; TRBD1 aligns across 7 bases. CDR3 length: 14 amino acids. V shed 5 bases, J shed 4 bases, and the junction held 7 bases outside the gene matches. Germline loops: CDR1 LNHNV, CDR2 YYDKDF (reference sequence). This chain's CDR3 is CATSQDRFVTEAFF. The CDR3, as DNA: TGTGCCACCAGCCAGGACAGGTTTGTCACTGAAGCTTTCTTT.

The rearrangement links TRBV7-8 to TRBJ2-7; 7 bases align to TRBD2. The trim removed 5 bases at V and 0 bases at J, leaving 4 bases unmatched. The germline V gene encodes CDR1 SGHVS and CDR2 FQNEAQ. This CDR3 region has 14 residues. The CDR3 loop is CASSRGLYSYEQYF. In nucleotides, the CDR3 is TGTGCCAGCAGCCGGGGACTATACTCCTACGAGCAGTACTTC.

The J gene is TRBJ2-5, the V gene TRBV2; TRBD2 might be the D (5 bases). The germline V and J ends were trimmed by 5 bases and 5 bases, with 9 bases remaining between them. The germline V gene has CDR1 SNHLY and CDR2 FYNNEI. The CDR3 has 12 residues. CDR3 loop: CASSPRRETQYF. For the CDR3, the DNA is TGTGCCAGCAGTCCGAGGAGGGAGACCCAGTACTTC.

V usage is TRBV10-2 and J usage is TRBJ2-3, with D possibly matching TRBD1 (6 bases). CDR3 length: 12 amino acids. Trimming stripped 5 bases from V and 5 bases from J, with 8 bases between. CDR1 is WSHSY and CDR2 is SAAADI in the germline V gene. CDR3 sequence: CASSSQGDTQYF. The CDR3 coding sequence is TGCGCCAGCAGTTCACAGGGAGATACGCAGTATTTT.

The chain uses TRBV18 and TRBJ1-5; the match to TRBD1 covers 8 bases. Germline CDR1 and CDR2: KGHSH and LQKENI. This CDR3 has 15 residues. Unmatched junction bases numbered 4, after V lost 3 bases and J lost 3 bases. CDR3 residues: CASSPGQAHNQPQHF. CDR3 DNA sequence: TGTGCCAGCTCACCGGGACAGGCCCACAATCAGCCCCAGCATTTT.

There are a few counts of this clone. This rearrangement joins TRBV5-1 to TRBJ1-4, with 9 bases fitting TRBD1. The V gene's germline CDR1 is SGHRS and CDR2 YFSETQ. The V segment lost 4 bases and the J segment 5 bases; nucleotides outside the gene matches: 3. CDR3 length: 14 residues. CDR3 DNA: TGCGCCAGCAGCCTGGGGACAGGGAATGAAAAACTGTTTTTT. It is translated as CASSLGTGNEKLFF.

V gene TRBV4-1 combines with J gene TRBJ2-6; 7 nucleotides align to TRBD2. The germline gives CDR1 MGHRA, CDR2 YSYEKL. V gave up 0 bases and J gave up 0 bases; unmatched junction bases: 5. This CDR3 has 18 amino acids. The CDR3 DNA reads as TGCGCCAGCAGCCAAGAATATTCGGGAGGCTCTGGGGCCAACGTCCTGACTTTC. Translated, it gives CASSQEYSGGSGANVLTF.

This sequence joins TRBV19 and TRBJ2-2, with a tentative D call TRBD1 (5 bases). This CDR3 has 14 amino acids. Trimming shortened V by 5 bases and J by 5 bases, and 12 bases separated the two germline ends. CDR1 is LNHDA, CDR2 SQIVND, per germline (reference sequence). In DNA form, the CDR3 reads TGTGCCAGTAGTGAAGGGGTGTATACCGGGGAGCTGTTTTTT. Residues: CASSEGVYTGELFF.

V gene TRBV28 combines with J gene TRBJ1-4, with 10 bases matching TRBD1. The germline CDR1 and CDR2 sequences are MDHEN and SYDVKM. J lost 0 bases, V lost 5 bases, and 0 bases had no gene match. This CDR3 is built from 15 residues. CDR3 sequence (DNA): TGTGCCAGCAGTGGGACAGGGGCAACTAATGAAAAACTGTTTTTT. This sequence encodes CASSGTGATNEKLFF. The complete variable domain, with remaining parts taken from reference TRBV28 and TRBJ1-4, reads DVKVTQSSRYLVKRTGEKVFLECVQDMDHENMFWYRQDPGLGLRLIYFSYDVKMKEKGDIPEGYSVSREKKERFSLILESASTNQTSMYLCASSGTGATNEKLFFGSGTQLSVL.

This chain uses TRBV5-4 with TRBJ2-4, with 8 bases identical to TRBD2. Germline V gives CDR1 SGHNT, CDR2 YYREEE (reference sequence). The CDR3 length is 15 residues. V lost 3 bases and J lost 15; bases outside the gene matches: 17. The CDR3 sequence: CASSSWDSGDQGWYF. The DNA of the CDR3 is TGTGCCAGCAGCTCATGGGATAGCGGGGACCAGGGGTGGTACTTC.

V and J are TRBV11-2 and TRBJ2-1; possible D gene TRBD2, 5 bases. The CDR3 totals 12 residues. The germline gives CDR1 SGHAT, CDR2 FQNNGV. Trimming pared 5 bases from V and 10 bases from J, leaving 12 bases between. The CDR3 sequence is CASSPSGGEQFF. The CDR3 nucleotides read TGTGCCAGCAGCCCCTCCGGAGGCGAGCAGTTCTTC.

The genes are TRBV28 and TRBJ1-1, with D unresolved. The germline V and J ends were trimmed by 11 bases and 11 bases, with 9 bases remaining between them. This CDR3 has 8 residues. CDR1 MDHEN and CDR2 SYDVKM come from the germline V gene. The CDR3 sequence is CAAVVAFF. As DNA, the CDR3 is TGTGCCGCGGTTGTGGCTTTCTTT.

This chain connects TRBV19 to TRBJ2-1; 10 bases map to TRBD2. The germline V gene encodes CDR1 LNHDA and CDR2 SQIVND (reference sequence). J gave up 4 bases and V 1 base, and 7 bases lay outside the gene matches. The CDR3 is 17 amino acids. The CDR3, as DNA: TGTGCCAGTAGTATAGGTCTCGAGCGGGAGGGATACAATGAGCAGTTCTTC. It codes for CASSIGLEREGYNEQFF.

This chain connects TRBV10-2 to TRBJ1-4, with 10 bases that match TRBD1. Germline loops: CDR1 WSHSY, CDR2 SAAADI. CDR3 length: 21 residues. V shed 6 bases and J 10 bases; nucleotides not matched to a gene: 29. The CDR3 region has the DNA TGCGCCAGCAGGAGACGGGACAGGGGACTTTCGGCCGGAGATCGTCTCCCAAAACTGTTTTTT. Protein sequence: CASRRRDRGLSAGDRLPKLFF.

The rearrangement links TRBV10-3 to TRBJ1-1; D possibly corresponds to TRBD1 (5 bases). Trimming took off 8 bases at V and 1 base at J, with 14 bases between the two ends. There are 14 residues in the CDR3. The germline CDR1 and CDR2 sequences are ENHRY and SYGVKD. In DNA, the CDR3 is TGTGCCATCCGGCAGGCGGGGGAGAACACTGAAGCTTTCTTT. Residues: CAIRQAGENTEAFF.

This chain joins TRBV10-2 and TRBJ1-5; no clear D gene. Germline V gives CDR1 WSHSY, CDR2 SAAADI. There are 16 residues in the CDR3. V lost 2 bases and J lost 3, with 14 bases in between. Here the CDR3 DNA reads TGCGCCAGCAGTGAGCAGTCACCAAGAATCAATCAGCCCCAGCATTTT. Translated: CASSEQSPRINQPQHF.

The chain is built from TRBV5-1 and TRBJ2-5; 10 nucleotides agree with TRBD1. Germline lookup yields CDR1 SGHRS and CDR2 YFSETQ. Trimming cost V 2 bases and J 5 bases; bases outside gene matches: 3. The CDR3 has 14 amino acids. CDR3 in amino acids: CASSFWDRGETQYF. Here the CDR3 DNA reads TGCGCCAGCAGCTTTTGGGACAGGGGCGAGACCCAGTACTTC.

The chain links TRBV5-1 to TRBJ2-3; 7 bases fit TRBD1. The CDR3 loop spans 15 amino acids. Trimming took 3 bases from V and 0 from J; bases not matched to a gene: 4. Germline V CDR1 and CDR2: SGHRS, YFSETQ. CDR3 nucleotide sequence: TGCGCCAGCAGCTCGACAGGGAAAAGCACAGATACGCAGTATTTT. Encoded protein: CASSSTGKSTDTQYF. Full variable domain (rest looked up from reference TRBV5-1 and TRBJ2-3): KAGVTQTPRYLIKTRGQQVTLSCSPISGHRSVSWYQQTPGQGLQFLFEYFSETQRNKGNFPGRFSGRQFSNSRSEMNVSTLELGDSALYLCASSSTGKSTDTQYFGPGTRLTVL.

With regard to this clone: The junction shows a germline mismatch at one end, possibly a read error. This chain connects TRBV28 to TRBJ1-2; D not certain. This CDR3 has 19 residues. Germline lookup yields CDR1 MDHEN and CDR2 SYDVKM. CDR3: CASTLLSGASWEVNYGYTF. The CDR3 nucleotides are TGTGCCAGCACTTTATTGAGCGGCGCCAGCTGGGAGGTTAACTATGGCTACACCTTC.

The rearrangement links TRBV7-9 to TRBJ2-7; a weak D match, TRBD2 (7 bases). The germline V gene encodes CDR1 SEHNR and CDR2 FQNEAQ (reference sequence). The CDR3 is 17 amino acids. The V and J ends lost 5 bases and 4 bases respectively, with 24 bases between them. The CDR3 loop is CASSEAGGPLPPYEQYF. The CDR3 DNA reads as TGTGCCAGCAGCGAAGCCGGGGGGCCCCTCCCTCCGTACGAGCAGTACTTC.